Here is one T cell receptor (beta chain) with its context. Method: immunoSEQ multiplex PCR; TCRdb's copy keeps in-frame clones and lacks some. The sample has about 75,000 clones; nearly 95% are singletons. The CDR3 totals 12 residues. V lost 7 bases and J 2 bases, leaving 7 bases between the germline ends. Germline V CDR1 and CDR2: SNHLY, FYNNEI. This entry is derived from a study of T cell changes during pregnancy in multiple sclerosis. This TCR was recovered from a female donor with multiple sclerosis, enrolled in a pregnancy study. The genes are TRBV2 and TRBJ2-3, with D unclear. The sample consisted of CD4+ T cells from peripheral blood mononuclear cells, taken after pregnancy. The CDR3 loop reads CASNPNTDTQYF. As DNA, the CDR3 is TGTGCCAGCAATCCTAACACAGATACGCAGTATTTT.